This T cell receptor (beta chain) originates from a study of Graves' ophthalmopathy and Graves' hyperthyroidism. Overall study results and limits: Built on 13 signatures, a model told ophthalmopathy apart from stable hyperthyroidism with around 90% sensitivity and 80% to 82% specificity.

The germline V gene encodes CDR1 LNHDA and CDR2 SQIVND (reference sequence). The CDR3 totals 12 residues. V was clipped by 7 bases and J by 1 base, with 7 bases between them. This clonotype was detected ten times or more. Its antigen is currently unknown. The authors amplified TCR beta CDR3 regions from RNA transcripts. The first-round RT-PCR employed HTBI primers together with the Qiagen OneStep RT-PCR kit. A multiplex PCR was then performed as the second round. Each CDR3 protein gets one entry after TCRdb re-called the multiplex PCR reads with MiXCR. The data hold hundreds of thousands of distinct CDR3 sequences, with roughly two fifths observed a single time.

The material sequenced was peripheral blood. The chain employs TRBV19 and TRBJ1-2; D unclear. The TCR originated in an adult man with Graves' ophthalmopathy. This CDR3 reads CASINSNYGYTF. CDR3 sequence (DNA): TGTGCCAGTATTAACAGTAACTATGGCTACACCTTC. The whole variable domain, remainder taken from reference TRBV19 and TRBJ1-2, is DGGITQSPKYLFRKEGQNVTLSCEQNLNHDAMYWYRQDPGQGLRLIYYSQIVNDFQKGDIAEGYSVSREKKESFPLTVTSAQKNPTAFYLCASINSNYGYTFGSGTRLTVV.